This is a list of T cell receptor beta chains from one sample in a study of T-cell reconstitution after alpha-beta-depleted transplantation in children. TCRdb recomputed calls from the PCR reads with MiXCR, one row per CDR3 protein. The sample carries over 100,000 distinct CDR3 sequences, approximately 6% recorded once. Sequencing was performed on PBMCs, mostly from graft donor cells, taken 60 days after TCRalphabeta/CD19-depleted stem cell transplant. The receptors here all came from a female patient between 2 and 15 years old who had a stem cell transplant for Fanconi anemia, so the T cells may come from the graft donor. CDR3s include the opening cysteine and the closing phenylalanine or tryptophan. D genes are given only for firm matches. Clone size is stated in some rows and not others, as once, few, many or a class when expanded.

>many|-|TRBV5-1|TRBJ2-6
CASSSEQSHSGANVLTF
TGCGCCAGCAGCTCGGAACAGTCCCACTCTGGGGCCAACGTCCTGACTTTC
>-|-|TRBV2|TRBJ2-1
CASIFRSGVNEQFF
TGTGCCAGCATATTTAGATCGGGAGTCAATGAGCAGTTCTTC
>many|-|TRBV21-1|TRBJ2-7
CASSKARDRSSYEQYF
TGTGCCAGCAGCAAAGCAAGGGACAGGAGCTCCTACGAGCAGTACTTC
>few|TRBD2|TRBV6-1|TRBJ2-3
CASSRTPGTSGGTQYF
TGTGCCAGCAGTCGAACTCCCGGGACTAGCGGGGGGACGCAGTATTTT
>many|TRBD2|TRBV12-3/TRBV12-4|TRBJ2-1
CASSLIGTSRHEQFF
TGTGCCAGCAGTTTAATAGGGACTAGTCGTCATGAGCAGTTCTTC
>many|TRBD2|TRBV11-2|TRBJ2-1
CASSIEAGGLFF
TGTGCCAGCAGTATTGAAGCGGGAGGGTTGTTCTTC
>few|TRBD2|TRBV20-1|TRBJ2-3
CSAVLAGPRDTQYF
TGCAGTGCGGTACTAGCGGGGCCCCGAGATACGCAGTATTTT
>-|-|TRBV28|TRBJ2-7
CASGSEAPYEQYF
TGTGCCAGCGGTTCCGAGGCACCCTACGAGCAGTACTTC
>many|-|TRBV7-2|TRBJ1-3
CASSLIGGNTIYF
TGTGCCAGCAGCCTGATAGGAGGAAACACCATATATTTT
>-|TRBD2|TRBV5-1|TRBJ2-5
CASSWEGFYEETQYF
TGCGCCAGCAGCTGGGAGGGGTTTTACGAAGAGACCCAGTACTTC
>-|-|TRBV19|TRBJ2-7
CASSLLVRGGEQYF
TGTGCCAGTAGTTTATTGGTCCGGGGCGGCGAGCAGTACTTC
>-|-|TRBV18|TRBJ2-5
CASSPWARAQYF
TGTGCCAGCTCACCTTGGGCCCGGGCCCAGTACTTC
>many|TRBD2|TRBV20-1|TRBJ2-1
CSARGLAGAFYNEQFF
TGCAGTGCTAGGGGACTAGCGGGAGCTTTCTACAATGAGCAGTTCTTC
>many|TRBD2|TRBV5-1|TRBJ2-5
CASSFVTGGQETQYF
TGCGCCAGCAGCTTCGTGACGGGGGGGCAAGAGACCCAGTACTTC
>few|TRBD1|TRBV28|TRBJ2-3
CASSPTDRVHTQYF
TGTGCCAGCAGCCCCACAGACAGGGTGCATACGCAGTATTTT
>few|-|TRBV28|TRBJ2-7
CASSLFRASQTPGYEQYF
TGTGCCAGCAGTTTATTTAGGGCTAGTCAAACACCGGGCTACGAGCAGTACTTC
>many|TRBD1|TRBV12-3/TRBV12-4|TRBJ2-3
CASSYRGQTDTQYF
TGTGCCAGCAGTTACCGGGGACAGACAGATACGCAGTATTTT
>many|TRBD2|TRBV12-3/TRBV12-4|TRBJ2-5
CASSLALAAQETQYF
TGTGCCAGCAGTTTAGCACTAGCGGCTCAAGAGACCCAGTACTTC
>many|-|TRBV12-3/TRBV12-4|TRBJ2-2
CASSLARFTGELFF
TGTGCCAGCAGTTTAGCAAGGTTCACCGGGGAGCTGTTTTTT
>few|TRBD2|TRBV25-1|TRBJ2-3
CASSELKRLAGETDTQYF
TGTGCCAGCAGTGAACTGAAAAGACTAGCGGGGGAAACAGATACGCAGTATTTT
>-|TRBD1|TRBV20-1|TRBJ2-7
CSASDRDEQYF
TGCAGTGCTTCGGACAGGGACGAGCAGTACTTC
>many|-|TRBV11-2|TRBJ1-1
CASSLDLYAEAFF
TGTGCCAGCAGCTTAGATCTCTACGCTGAAGCTTTCTTT
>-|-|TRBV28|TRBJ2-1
CASSSRQVGYNEQFF
TGTGCCAGCAGTTCCCGACAGGTCGGATACAATGAGCAGTTCTTC
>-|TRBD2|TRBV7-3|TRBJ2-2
CASSYGGTGELFF
TGTGCCAGCAGCTACGGGGGGACGGGGGAGCTGTTTTTT
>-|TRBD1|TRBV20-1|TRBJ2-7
CSAKTDRGWVEQYF
TGCAGTGCTAAAACAGACAGGGGATGGGTCGAGCAGTACTTC
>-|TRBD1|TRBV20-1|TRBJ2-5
CSAARTGEETQYF
TGCAGTGCTGCCAGGACAGGGGAAGAGACCCAGTACTTC
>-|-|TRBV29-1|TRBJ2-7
CSVEDGTSGASYEQYF
TGCAGCGTTGAAGATGGTACGTCAGGGGCCTCCTACGAGCAGTACTTC
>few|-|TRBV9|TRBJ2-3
CASSVDGGKVQYF
TGTGCCAGCAGCGTAGATGGCGGGAAAGTGCAGTATTTT
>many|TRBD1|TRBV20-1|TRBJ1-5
CSARGTGGRGNQPQHF
TGCAGTGCTAGGGGGACAGGGGGCCGAGGCAATCAGCCCCAGCATTTT
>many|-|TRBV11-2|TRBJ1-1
CASSLTWGDTEAFF
TGTGCCAGCAGCTTAACGTGGGGGGACACTGAAGCTTTCTTT
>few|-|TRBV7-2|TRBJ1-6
CASSLVLGPLIGSPLHF
TGTGCCAGCAGCTTAGTGTTAGGTCCGCTTATCGGTTCACCCCTCCACTTT
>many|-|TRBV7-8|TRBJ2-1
CASSFRGEGYNEQFF
TGTGCCAGCAGCTTCAGGGGGGAGGGGTATAATGAGCAGTTCTTC
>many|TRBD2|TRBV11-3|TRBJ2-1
CASSTTSGRENEQFF
TGTGCCAGCAGCACCACTAGCGGGAGGGAGAATGAGCAGTTCTTC
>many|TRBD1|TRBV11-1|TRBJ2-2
CASSLDRGGNTGELFF
TGTGCCAGCAGCCTGGACAGGGGAGGAAACACCGGGGAGCTGTTTTTT
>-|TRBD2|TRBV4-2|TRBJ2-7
CASSQDGGGTSYEQYF
TGTGCCAGCAGCCAAGATGGCGGGGGGACCTCCTACGAGCAGTACTTC
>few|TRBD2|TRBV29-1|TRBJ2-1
CSVDLAGAYNEQFF
TGCAGCGTTGATCTAGCGGGAGCCTACAATGAGCAGTTCTTC
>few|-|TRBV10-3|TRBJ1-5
CAIRFGTAGNQPQHF
TGTGCCATCCGATTCGGGACGGCTGGCAATCAGCCCCAGCATTTT
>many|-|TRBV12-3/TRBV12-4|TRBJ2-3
CASSAPGGDTQYF
TGTGCCAGCAGTGCCCCGGGGGGCGATACGCAGTATTTT
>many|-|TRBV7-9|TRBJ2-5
CASSLGHPQETQYF
TGTGCCAGCAGCTTGGGCCATCCTCAAGAGACCCAGTACTTC
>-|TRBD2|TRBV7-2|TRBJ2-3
CASSLGLAGGIRGQYF
TGTGCCAGCAGCTTAGGTCTAGCGGGGGGGATCCGGGGGCAGTATTTT
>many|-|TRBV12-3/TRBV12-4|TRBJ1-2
CASSFSAGGGGYTF
TGTGCCAGCAGTTTCTCGGCAGGCGGGGGTGGCTACACCTTC
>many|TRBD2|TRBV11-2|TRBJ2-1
CASSPEPGLAGVNYNEQFF
TGTGCCAGCAGCCCTGAACCGGGACTAGCGGGAGTCAATTACAATGAGCAGTTCTTC
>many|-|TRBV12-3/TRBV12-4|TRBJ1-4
CASSLETAATNEKLFF
TGTGCCAGCAGTTTGGAGACAGCCGCAACTAATGAAAAACTGTTTTTT
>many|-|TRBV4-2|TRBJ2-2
CASSRTGELFF
TGTGCCAGCAGCCGGACCGGGGAGCTGTTTTTT
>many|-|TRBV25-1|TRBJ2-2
CASSASPNTGELFF
TGTGCCAGCAGTGCGAGTCCTAACACCGGGGAGCTGTTTTTT
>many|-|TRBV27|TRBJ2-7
CASSLVPGRVYEQYF
TGTGCCAGCAGTTTAGTACCGGGGAGAGTCTACGAGCAGTACTTC
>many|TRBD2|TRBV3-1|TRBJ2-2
CASSPWTSGTGELFF
TGTGCCAGCAGCCCCTGGACTAGCGGCACCGGGGAGCTGTTTTTT
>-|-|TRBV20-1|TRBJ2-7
CSARDGLTYEQYF
TGCAGTGCTAGGGATGGACTCACCTACGAGCAGTACTTC
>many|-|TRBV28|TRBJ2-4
CASSPPGARGKNIQYF
TGTGCCAGCAGTCCCCCAGGGGCAAGGGGCAAAAACATTCAGTACTTC